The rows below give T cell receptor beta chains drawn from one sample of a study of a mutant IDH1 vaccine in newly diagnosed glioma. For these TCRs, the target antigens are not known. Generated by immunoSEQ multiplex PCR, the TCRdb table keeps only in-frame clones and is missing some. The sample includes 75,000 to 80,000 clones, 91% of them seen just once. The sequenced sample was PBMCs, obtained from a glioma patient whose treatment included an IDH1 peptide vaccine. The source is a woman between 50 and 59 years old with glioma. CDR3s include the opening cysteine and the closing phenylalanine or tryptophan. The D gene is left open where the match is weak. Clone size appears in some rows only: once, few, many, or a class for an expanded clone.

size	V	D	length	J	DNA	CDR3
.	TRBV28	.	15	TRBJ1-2	TGTGCCAGCAGCCCGGTCGGTCAGGGCTCCTATGGCTACACCTTC	CASSPVGQGSYGYTF
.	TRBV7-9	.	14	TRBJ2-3	TGTGCCAGCAGCCCGGGGCCGAGCACAGATACGCAGTATTTT	CASSPGPSTDTQYF
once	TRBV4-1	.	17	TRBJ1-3	TGCGCCAGCAGCCCCCTTGAGGGCAGGGATTGGGGAAACACCATATATTTT	CASSPLEGRDWGNTIYF
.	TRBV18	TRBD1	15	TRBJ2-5	TGTGCCAGCTCACTATCGGACAGGGGATCCGAGACCCAGTACTTC	CASSLSDRGSETQYF
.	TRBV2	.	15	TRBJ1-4	TGTGCCAGCGGTGGCAGGGGACGGGGTAATGAAAAACTGTTTTTT	CASGGRGRGNEKLFF
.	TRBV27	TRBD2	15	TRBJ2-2	TGTGCCAGCAGTCTCCCCCCGGGACTATCCGGGGAGCTGTTTTTT	CASSLPPGLSGELFF
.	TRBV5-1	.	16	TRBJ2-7	TGCGCCAGCGCCATGGCTGAGGGGCGTGCACCCTACGAGCAGTACTTC	CASAMAEGRAPYEQYF
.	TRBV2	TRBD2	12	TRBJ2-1	TGTGCCAGCAGTCGACTAGCCTATGAGCAGTTCTTC	CASSRLAYEQFF
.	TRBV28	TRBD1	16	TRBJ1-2	TGTGCCAGCAGCCCCTACACCCGCGGACAGGTTGGGGGCTACACCTTC	CASSPYTRGQVGGYTF
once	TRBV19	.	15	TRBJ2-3	TGTGCCAGTAGTACTTACTTCGGGAGCACAGATACGCAGTATTTT	CASSTYFGSTDTQYF
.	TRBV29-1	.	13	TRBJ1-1	TGCAGCGCTCTGACACCTATGAACACTGAAGCTTTCTTT	CSALTPMNTEAFF
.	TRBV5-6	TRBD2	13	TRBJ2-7	TGTGCCAGCAGAACCGGGACGGGAGGGAGGCAGTACTTC	CASRTGTGGRQYF
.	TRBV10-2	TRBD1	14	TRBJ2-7	TGCGCCACAAGACCGGGACAGGGGGCGTACGAGCAGTACTTC	CATRPGQGAYEQYF
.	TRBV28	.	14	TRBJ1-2	TGTGCCAGCAGTTTACAGGGGCCAACCTATGGCTACACCTTC	CASSLQGPTYGYTF
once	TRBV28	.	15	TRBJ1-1	TGTGCCAGCAGTTTCGGGGGGATAGGGAACACTGAAGCTTTCTTT	CASSFGGIGNTEAFF
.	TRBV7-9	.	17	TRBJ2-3	TGTGCCAGCCCGGGGGCCCGGGGAAGGAGGTCCACAGATACGCAGTATTTT	CASPGARGRRSTDTQYF
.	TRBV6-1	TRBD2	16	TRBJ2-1	TGTGCCAGCAGTGACCCTGGACTAGCGGGAGAAGAACTGCAGTTCTTC	CASSDPGLAGEELQFF
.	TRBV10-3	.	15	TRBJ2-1	TGTGCCATCAGTCCCACAGGGAGCTCCTACAATGAGCAGTTCTTC	CAISPTGSSYNEQFF
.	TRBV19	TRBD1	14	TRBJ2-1	TGTGCCAGTAGTAGGGACAGTTCCTACAATGAGCAGTTCTTC	CASSRDSSYNEQFF
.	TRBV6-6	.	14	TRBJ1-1	TGTGCCAGCAGTTACTCATTTTCGGGGATTGAAGCTTTCTTT	CASSYSFSGIEAFF
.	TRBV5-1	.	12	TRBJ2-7	TGCGCCAGCAGCAGCCTAGGGTACGAGCAGTACTTC	CASSSLGYEQYF
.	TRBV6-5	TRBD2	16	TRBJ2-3	TGTGCCAGCAGTTACGTGCCTAGCGGGAGTACAGATACGCAGTATTTT	CASSYVPSGSTDTQYF
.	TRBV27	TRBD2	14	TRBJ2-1	TGTGCCAGCAGTCGGACTAGCAGTTACGATGAGCAGTTCTTC	CASSRTSSYDEQFF
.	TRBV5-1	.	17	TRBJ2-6	TGCGCCAGCAGCTTCGGGGGATTAAGCTCTGGGGCCAACGTCCTGACTTTC	CASSFGGLSSGANVLTF
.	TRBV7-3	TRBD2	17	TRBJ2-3	TGTGCCAGCAGCTCCACCGGGACTAGCGGCGGCACAGATACGCAGTATTTT	CASSSTGTSGGTDTQYF
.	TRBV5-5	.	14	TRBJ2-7	TGTGCCAGCAGCTTGGATGGCAACTCCTACGAGCAGTACTTC	CASSLDGNSYEQYF
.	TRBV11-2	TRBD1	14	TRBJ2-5	TGTGCCAGCAGCTTAGTCACAGGGGCAGAGACCCAGTACTTC	CASSLVTGAETQYF